Following are 3 T cell receptor beta chains from one sample sequenced in a study of blood T cells in healthy people across ages. A second PCR of 7 to 11 cycles used a sample-barcoded 5' primer and a J-beta primer mix. MiXCR was run by TCRdb on the 5' RACE reads, yielding one entry per CDR3 protein. The sample records approximately 1,100,000 distinct CDR3 sequences, around 43% being singletons. Sequencing was done on a sample of blood. The receptors come from a woman aged 60-70 years in good health.

This chain links TRBV25-1 with TRBJ2-3; TRBD1 matches 7 bases. The CDR3 is 15 residues long. Germline V gives CDR1 MGHDK, CDR2 SYGVNS. The junction had 11 bases not matched to a gene; V was cut back by 8 bases and J by 3 bases. The CDR3: CASHPGSRGTDTQYF. The CDR3 DNA reads TGTGCCAGCCACCCGGGCTCCAGGGGGACAGATACGCAGTATTTT.

This chain uses TRBV30 with TRBJ2-7; TRBD2 matches at 8 bases. Losses at the gene ends were 4 bases for V and 2 bases for J; bases not matched to a gene: 7. Germline-derived CDR1 and CDR2 are GTSNPN and SVGIG (reference sequence). The CDR3 loop spans 14 amino acids. Here the CDR3 reads CAWNAGGRTYEQYF. The CDR3 nucleotides are TGTGCCTGGAACGCTGGCGGGAGGACCTACGAGCAGTACTTC.

This clonotype was seen repeatedly, ten times or more. This rearrangement joins TRBV27 to TRBJ1-2, with D unresolved. The CDR3 extends over 12 amino acids. V dropped 5 bases and J dropped 4 bases, with 8 bases sitting between them. CDR1 and CDR2 from the germline V gene are MNHEY and SMNVEV (reference sequence). CDR3 protein: CASSPSGYGYTF. DNA for the CDR3: TGTGCCAGCAGTCCCTCGGGCTATGGCTACACCTTC.